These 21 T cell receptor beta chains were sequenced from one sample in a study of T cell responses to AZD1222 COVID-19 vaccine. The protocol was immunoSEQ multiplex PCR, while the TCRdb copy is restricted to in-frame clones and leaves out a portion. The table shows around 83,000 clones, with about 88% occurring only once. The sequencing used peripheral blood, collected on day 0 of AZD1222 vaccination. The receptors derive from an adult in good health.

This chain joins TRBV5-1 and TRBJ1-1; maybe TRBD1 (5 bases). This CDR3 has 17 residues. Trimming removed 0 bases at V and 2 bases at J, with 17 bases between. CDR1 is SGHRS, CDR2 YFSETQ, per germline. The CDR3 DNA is TGCGCCAGCAGCTTGGCCCCCTTGGGGGAGCTCAACACTGAAGCTTTCTTT. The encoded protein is CASSLAPLGELNTEAFF.

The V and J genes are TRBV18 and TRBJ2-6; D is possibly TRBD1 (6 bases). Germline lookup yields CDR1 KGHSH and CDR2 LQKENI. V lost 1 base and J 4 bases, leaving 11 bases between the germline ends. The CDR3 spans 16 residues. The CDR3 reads CASSPQSGVGANVLTF. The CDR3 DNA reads TGTGCCAGCTCACCACAATCAGGGGTCGGGGCCAACGTCCTGACTTTC.

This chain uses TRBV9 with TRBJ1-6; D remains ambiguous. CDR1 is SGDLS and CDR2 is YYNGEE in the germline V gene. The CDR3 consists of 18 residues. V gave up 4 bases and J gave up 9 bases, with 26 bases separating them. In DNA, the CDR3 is TGTGCCAGCAGCCCAGGAGATGAGGCGGCGCGGTTAGGTTCACCCCTCCACTTT. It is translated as CASSPGDEAARLGSPLHF.

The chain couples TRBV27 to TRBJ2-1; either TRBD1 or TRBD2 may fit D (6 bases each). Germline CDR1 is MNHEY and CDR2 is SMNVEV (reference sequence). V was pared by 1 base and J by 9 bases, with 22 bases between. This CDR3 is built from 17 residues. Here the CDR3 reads CASSLYDPWRGRSEQFF. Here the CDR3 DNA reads TGTGCCAGCAGTTTATATGACCCTTGGAGGGGGAGGAGTGAGCAGTTCTTC.

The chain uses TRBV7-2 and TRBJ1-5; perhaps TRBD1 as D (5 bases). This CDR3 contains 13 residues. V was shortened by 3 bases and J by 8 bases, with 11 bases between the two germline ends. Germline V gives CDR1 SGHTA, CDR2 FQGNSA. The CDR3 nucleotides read TGTGCCAGCAGCTTGGGGCGGATGGAGCCCCAGCATTTT. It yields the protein CASSLGRMEPQHF.

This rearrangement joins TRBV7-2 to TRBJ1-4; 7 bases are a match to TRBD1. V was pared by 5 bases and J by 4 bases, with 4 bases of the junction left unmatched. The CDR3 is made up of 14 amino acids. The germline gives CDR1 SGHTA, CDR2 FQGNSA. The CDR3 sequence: CASSIQGSNEKLFF. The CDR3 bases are TGTGCCAGCAGCATACAGGGGAGTAATGAAAAACTGTTTTTT.

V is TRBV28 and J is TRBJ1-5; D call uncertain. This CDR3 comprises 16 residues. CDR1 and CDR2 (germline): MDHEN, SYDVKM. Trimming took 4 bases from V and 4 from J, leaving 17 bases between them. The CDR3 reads CASSSHKASSNQPQHF. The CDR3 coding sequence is TGTGCCAGCAGTTCTCACAAAGCCTCCAGTAATCAGCCCCAGCATTTT.

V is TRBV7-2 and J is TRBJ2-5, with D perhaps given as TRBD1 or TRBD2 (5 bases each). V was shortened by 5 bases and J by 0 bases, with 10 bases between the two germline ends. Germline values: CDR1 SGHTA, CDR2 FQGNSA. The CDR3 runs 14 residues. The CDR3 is CASSGGPYQETQYF. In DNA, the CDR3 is TGTGCCAGCAGCGGGGGACCATACCAAGAGACCCAGTACTTC.

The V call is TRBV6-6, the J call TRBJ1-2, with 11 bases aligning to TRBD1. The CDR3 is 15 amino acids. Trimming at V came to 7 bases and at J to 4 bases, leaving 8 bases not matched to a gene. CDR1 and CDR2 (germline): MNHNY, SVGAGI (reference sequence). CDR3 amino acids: CASTKRDRGGYGYTF. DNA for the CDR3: TGTGCCAGCACCAAAAGGGACAGGGGGGGCTATGGCTACACCTTC.

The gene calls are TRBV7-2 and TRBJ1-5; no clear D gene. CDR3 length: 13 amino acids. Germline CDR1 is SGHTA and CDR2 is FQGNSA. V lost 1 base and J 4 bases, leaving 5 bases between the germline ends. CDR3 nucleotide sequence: TGTGCCAGCAGCTTAGAACAGAATCAGCCCCAGCATTTT. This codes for CASSLEQNQPQHF.

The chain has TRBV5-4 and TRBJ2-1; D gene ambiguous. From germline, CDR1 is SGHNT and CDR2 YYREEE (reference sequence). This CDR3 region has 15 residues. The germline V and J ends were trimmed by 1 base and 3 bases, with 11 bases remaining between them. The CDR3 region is CASSLRQTNYNEQFF. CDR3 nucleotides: TGTGCCAGCAGCTTGCGGCAGACCAACTACAATGAGCAGTTCTTC.

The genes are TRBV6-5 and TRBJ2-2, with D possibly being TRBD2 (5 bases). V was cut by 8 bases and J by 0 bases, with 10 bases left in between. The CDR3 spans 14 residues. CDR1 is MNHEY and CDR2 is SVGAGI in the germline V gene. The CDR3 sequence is CASAPGTNTGELFF. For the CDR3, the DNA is TGTGCCAGCGCCCCCGGGACGAACACCGGGGAGCTGTTTTTT.

This CDR3 is CASSFGTGGGYGYTF. The CDR3 DNA reads as TGTGCCAGCAGCTTTGGCACAGGGGGCGGATATGGCTACACCTTC. The V call is TRBV7-2, the J call TRBJ1-2, with TRBD1 matching 9 bases. Germline assignment: CDR1 SGHTA and CDR2 FQGNSA. This CDR3 comprises 15 residues. V lost 3 bases and J lost 5; bases outside the gene matches: 7. Full variable domain (missing parts from reference TRBV7-2 and TRBJ1-2): GAGVSQSPSNKVTEKGKDVELRCDPISGHTALYWYRQSLGQGLEFLIYFQGNSAPDKSGLPSDRFSAERTGGSVSTLTIQRTQQEDSAVYLCASSFGTGGGYGYTFGSGTRLTVV.

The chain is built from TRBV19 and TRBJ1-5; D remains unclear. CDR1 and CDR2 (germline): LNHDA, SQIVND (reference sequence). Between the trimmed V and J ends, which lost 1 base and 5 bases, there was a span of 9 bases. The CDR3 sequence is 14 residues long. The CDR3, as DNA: TGTGCCAGTAGTATAGCGAGGGATTATCAGCCCCAGCATTTT. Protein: CASSIARDYQPQHF.

The DNA for the CDR3 is TGTGCCAGCAGTTTTGACACAGATACGCAGTATTTT. This encodes CASSFDTDTQYF. The chain links TRBV6-2 or TRBV6-3 to TRBJ2-3; D unclear. Germline V gene lookup returns CDR1 MNHEY and CDR2 SVGEGT. The CDR3 loop spans 12 amino acids. Trimming shortened V by 4 bases and J by 2 bases, and 4 bases separated the two germline ends.

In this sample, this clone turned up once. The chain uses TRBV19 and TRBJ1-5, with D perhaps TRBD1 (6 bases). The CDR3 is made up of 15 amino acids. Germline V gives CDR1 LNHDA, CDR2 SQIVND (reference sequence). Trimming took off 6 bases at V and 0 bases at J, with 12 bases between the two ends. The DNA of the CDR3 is TGTGCCAGTAGCTCTCGGACAGATAGCAATCAGCCCCAGCATTTT. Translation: CASSSRTDSNQPQHF.

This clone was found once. CDR3 nucleotides: TGCGCCAGCAGACTACAAAACATGAACACTGAAGCTTTCTTT. It specifies CASRLQNMNTEAFF. This chain joins TRBV5-1 and TRBJ1-1, with D hard to call. Per germline, CDR1 SGHRS and CDR2 YFSETQ. This CDR3 has 14 residues. Deletions cut 5 bases from V and 0 bases from J, with 11 bases between.

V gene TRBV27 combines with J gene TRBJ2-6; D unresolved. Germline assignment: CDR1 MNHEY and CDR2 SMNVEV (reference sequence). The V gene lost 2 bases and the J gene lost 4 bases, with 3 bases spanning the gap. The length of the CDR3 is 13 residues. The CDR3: CASSLRGANVLTF. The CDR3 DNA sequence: TGTGCCAGCAGTTTACGGGGGGCCAACGTCCTGACTTTC.

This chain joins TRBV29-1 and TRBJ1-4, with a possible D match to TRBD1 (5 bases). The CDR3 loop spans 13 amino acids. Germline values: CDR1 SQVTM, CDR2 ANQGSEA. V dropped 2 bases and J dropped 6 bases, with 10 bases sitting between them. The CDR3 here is CSVESPRDEKLFF. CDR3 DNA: TGCAGCGTTGAAAGTCCCAGGGATGAAAAACTGTTTTTT.

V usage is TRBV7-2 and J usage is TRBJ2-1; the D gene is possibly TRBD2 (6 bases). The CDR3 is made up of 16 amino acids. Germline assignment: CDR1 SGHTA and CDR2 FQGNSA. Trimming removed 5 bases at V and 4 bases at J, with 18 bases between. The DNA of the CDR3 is TGTGCCAGCAGCCCGCGTTCTGGCGGGAAGTACAATGAGCAGTTCTTC. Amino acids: CASSPRSGGKYNEQFF.

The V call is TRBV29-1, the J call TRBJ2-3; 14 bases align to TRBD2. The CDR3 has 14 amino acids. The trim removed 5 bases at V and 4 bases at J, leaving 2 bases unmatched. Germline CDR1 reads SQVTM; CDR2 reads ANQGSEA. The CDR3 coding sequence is TGCAGCGTTAAGGGACTAGCGGGGGCAGATACGCAGTATTTT. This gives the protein CSVKGLAGADTQYF.